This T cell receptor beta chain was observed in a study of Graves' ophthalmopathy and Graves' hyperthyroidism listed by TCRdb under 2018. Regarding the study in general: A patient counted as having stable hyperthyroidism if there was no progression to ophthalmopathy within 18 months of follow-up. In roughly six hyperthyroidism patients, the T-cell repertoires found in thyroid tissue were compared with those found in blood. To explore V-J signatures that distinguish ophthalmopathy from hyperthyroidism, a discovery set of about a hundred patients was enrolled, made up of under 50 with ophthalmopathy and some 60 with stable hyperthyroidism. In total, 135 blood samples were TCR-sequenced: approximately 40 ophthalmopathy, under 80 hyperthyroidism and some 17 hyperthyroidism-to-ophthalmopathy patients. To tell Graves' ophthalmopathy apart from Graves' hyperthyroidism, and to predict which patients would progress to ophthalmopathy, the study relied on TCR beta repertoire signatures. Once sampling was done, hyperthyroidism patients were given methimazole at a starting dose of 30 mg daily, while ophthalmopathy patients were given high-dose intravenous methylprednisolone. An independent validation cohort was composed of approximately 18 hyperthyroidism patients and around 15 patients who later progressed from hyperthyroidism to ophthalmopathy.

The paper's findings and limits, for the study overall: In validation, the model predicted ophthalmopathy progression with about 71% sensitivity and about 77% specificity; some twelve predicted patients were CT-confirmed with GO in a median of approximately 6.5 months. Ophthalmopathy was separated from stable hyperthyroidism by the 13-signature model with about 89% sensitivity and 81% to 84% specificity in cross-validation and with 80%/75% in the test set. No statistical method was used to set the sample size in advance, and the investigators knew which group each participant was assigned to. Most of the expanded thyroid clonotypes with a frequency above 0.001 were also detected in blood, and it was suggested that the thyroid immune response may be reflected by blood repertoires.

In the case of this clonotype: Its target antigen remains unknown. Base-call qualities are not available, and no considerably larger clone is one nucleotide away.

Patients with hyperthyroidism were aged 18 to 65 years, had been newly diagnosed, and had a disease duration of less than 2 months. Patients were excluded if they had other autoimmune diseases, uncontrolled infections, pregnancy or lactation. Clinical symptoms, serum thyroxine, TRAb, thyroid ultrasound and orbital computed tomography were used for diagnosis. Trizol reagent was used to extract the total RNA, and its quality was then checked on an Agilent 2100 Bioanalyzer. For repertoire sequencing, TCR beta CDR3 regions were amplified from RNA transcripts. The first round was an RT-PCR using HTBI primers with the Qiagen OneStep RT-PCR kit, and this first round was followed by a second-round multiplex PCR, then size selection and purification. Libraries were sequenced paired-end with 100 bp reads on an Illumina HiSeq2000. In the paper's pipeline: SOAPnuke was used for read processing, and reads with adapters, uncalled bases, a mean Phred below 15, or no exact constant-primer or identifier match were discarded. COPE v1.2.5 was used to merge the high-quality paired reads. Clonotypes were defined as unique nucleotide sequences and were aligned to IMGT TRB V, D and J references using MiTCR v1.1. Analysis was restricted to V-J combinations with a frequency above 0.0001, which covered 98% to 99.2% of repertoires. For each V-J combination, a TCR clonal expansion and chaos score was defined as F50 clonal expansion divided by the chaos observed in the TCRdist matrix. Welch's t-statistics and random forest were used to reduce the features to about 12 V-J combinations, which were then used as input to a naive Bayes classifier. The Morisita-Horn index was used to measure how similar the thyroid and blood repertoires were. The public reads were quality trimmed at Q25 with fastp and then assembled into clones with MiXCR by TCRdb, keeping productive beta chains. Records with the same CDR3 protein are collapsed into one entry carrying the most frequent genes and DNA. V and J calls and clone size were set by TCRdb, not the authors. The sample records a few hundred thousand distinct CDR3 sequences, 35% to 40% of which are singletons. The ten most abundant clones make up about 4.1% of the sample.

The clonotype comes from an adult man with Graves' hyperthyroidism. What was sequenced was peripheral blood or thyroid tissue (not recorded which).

The CDR3 region reads CATSAPPGLAGTDTQYF. The nucleotide sequence is given as TGTGCCACCAGTGCCCCCCCGGGACTAGCGGGAACAGATACGCAGTATTTT. The rearranged segments are TRBV24-1 and TRBJ2-3; 13 central nucleotides agree with TRBD2. The CDR3 contains 17 residues, cysteine and phenylalanine counted. The only DNA kept is the CDR3, 51 bases in frame from the first base. Based on the germline V gene, the CDR1 and CDR2 sequences are KGHDR and SFDVKD. The germline V end is reduced by 5 bases and the J end by 3 bases; junction bases left unmatched: 7.